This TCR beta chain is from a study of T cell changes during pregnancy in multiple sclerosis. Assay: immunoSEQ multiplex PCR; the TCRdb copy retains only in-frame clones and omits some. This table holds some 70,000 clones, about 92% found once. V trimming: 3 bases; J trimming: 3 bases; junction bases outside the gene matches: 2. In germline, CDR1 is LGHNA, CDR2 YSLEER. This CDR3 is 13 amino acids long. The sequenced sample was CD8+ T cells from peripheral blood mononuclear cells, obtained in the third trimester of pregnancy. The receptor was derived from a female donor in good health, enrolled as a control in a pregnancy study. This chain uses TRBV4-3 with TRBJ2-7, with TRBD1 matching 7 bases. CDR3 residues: CASSQGTDYEQYF. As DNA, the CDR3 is TGCGCCAGCAGCCAGGGGACAGACTACGAGCAGTACTTC.